Listed below are T cell receptor beta chains from one sample, sequenced in a study of T cell repertoires in cytomegalovirus infection. Each CDR3 protein is one row after TCRdb ran MiXCR on the reads. Of around 180,000 distinct CDR3 sequences in the sample, roughly a fifth were seen once. Sequencing was carried out using PBMCs. The receptors stem from a human donor in good health (CMV status not recorded). Some clones in this sample may be carry-over from other donors' samples. CDR3s include the opening cysteine and the closing phenylalanine or tryptophan. A D gene is named only where the DNA matches it firmly. Clone size is shown for a subset of rows, as once, few, many or a class of expanded clone.

J | D | V | size | DNA | CDR3
TRBJ1-3 | TRBD1 | TRBV6-1 | - | TGTGCCAGCAGTCGGACAGGCCTTTCTGGAAACACCATATATTTT | CASSRTGLSGNTIYF
TRBJ2-7 | TRBD1 | TRBV5-6 | - | TGTGCCAGCAGCTGGGGACAGGGGCTGGAGCAGTACTTC | CASSWGQGLEQYF
TRBJ2-5 | - | TRBV28 | few | TGTGCCAGCAGTTTTAGGTTTGACACCTTAGGTCTAGAGACCCAGTACTTC | CASSFRFDTLGLETQYF
TRBJ1-2 | - | TRBV6-5 | many | TGTGCCAGCAGTTACTCGGGGGACCTGGGGAGCTATGGCTACACCTTC | CASSYSGDLGSYGYTF
TRBJ2-5 | - | TRBV19 | few | TGTGCCAGTAGTAAAAGTATTCAAGAGACCCAGTACTTC | CASSKSIQETQYF
TRBJ2-3 | - | TRBV7-3 | - | TGTGCCAGCAGCTCCGGGGGGCTAGCGGGCACAGATACGCAGTATTTT | CASSSGGLAGTDTQYF
TRBJ1-2 | - | TRBV2 | few | TGTGCCAGCACCACCACGTATGGCTACACCTTC | CASTTTYGYTF
TRBJ2-5 | - | TRBV7-8 | many | TGTGCCGGGGCCATCGAGGAGACCCAGTACTTC | CAGAIEETQYF
TRBJ2-7 | TRBD2 | TRBV6-2/TRBV6-3 | - | TGTGCCAGCAGTTACTCAAGCGGGGGATCCTACGAGCAGTACTTC | CASSYSSGGSYEQYF
TRBJ2-3 | TRBD2 | TRBV29-1 | - | TGCAGCGTTGGAAGGACTAGCGGGAGTACAGATACGCAGTATTTT | CSVGRTSGSTDTQYF
TRBJ1-1 | - | TRBV6-2/TRBV6-3 | - | TGTGCCAGCAGGACAGACGGAAACACTGAAGCTTTCTTT | CASRTDGNTEAFF
TRBJ1-5 | - | TRBV28 | - | TGTACCAGCAGTTTAGACCTCCATCGCCAGCATTTT | CTSSLDLHRQHF
TRBJ2-5 | - | TRBV7-3 | few | TGTGCCAGCAGCTATGCCAGGGAGGCGACCCAGTACTTC | CASSYAREATQYF
TRBJ2-3 | - | TRBV6-2/TRBV6-3 | few | TGTGCCAGCCTTGGGACAAACACAGATACGCAGTATTTT | CASLGTNTDTQYF
TRBJ2-1 | TRBD2 | TRBV7-6 | many | TGTGCCAGCAGCCCCGAGCGGGAGATCCCCTTAAATGAGCAGTTCTTC | CASSPEREIPLNEQFF
TRBJ1-2 | TRBD1 | TRBV5-4 | few | TGTGCCATCCCGGACAGGGTGAAGGAGGGCTACACCTTC | CAIPDRVKEGYTF
TRBJ2-7 | - | TRBV6-2/TRBV6-3 | - | TGTGCCAGCATCCAGGGCCCACCCGCCTACGAGCAGTACTTC | CASIQGPPAYEQYF
TRBJ1-1 | - | TRBV20-1 | few | TGCAGTGCGCCGAGCGGGACCCTGCCCGACACTGAAGCTTTCTTT | CSAPSGTLPDTEAFF
TRBJ2-1 | TRBD1 | TRBV9 | - | TGTGCCAGCAGCCCCCGGGACAGGGGGATAGGTGAGCAGTTCTTC | CASSPRDRGIGEQFF
TRBJ2-5 | - | TRBV7-9 | many | TGTGCCAGCAGCTCGGCGCGGGGACTGGAGACCCAGTACTTC | CASSSARGLETQYF
TRBJ2-7 | - | TRBV6-5 | - | TGTGCCAGCAGCAACGGGGTGATGCAGGGCTACGAGCAGTACTTC | CASSNGVMQGYEQYF
TRBJ1-5 | - | TRBV7-8 | many | TGTGCCAGCAGCTTAGATCTGCAGGGACGGCAGCCCCAGCATTTT | CASSLDLQGRQPQHF